The 29 T cell receptor beta chains listed next were all sequenced from one sample in a study of cytomegalovirus exposure and HLA in healthy donors. The PCR had 60 Vbeta and 13 Jbeta primers. Here immunoSEQ multiplex PCR was the method, and the copy in TCRdb shows in-frame clones only, minus some. The sample includes around 140,000 clones, less than 80% of them seen just once. The sequenced sample was PBMCs. These TCRs come from a female donor in good health and CMV-seropositive.

The genes are TRBV10-3 and TRBJ2-2; 9 bases match TRBD1. This CDR3 is 13 amino acids long. Per the germline V gene, CDR1 is ENHRY and CDR2 is SYGVKD. With 9 bases clipped from V and 6 bases from J, the junction kept 5 bases outside the gene matches. CDR3 DNA sequence: TGTGCCATAAGGGACAGGGTAGCCGGGGAGCTGTTTTTT. It encodes CAIRDRVAGELFF.

The chain uses TRBV2 and TRBJ2-1; 11 bases align to TRBD2. The germline V gene encodes CDR1 SNHLY and CDR2 FYNNEI. This CDR3 is built from 14 residues. V dropped 7 bases and J dropped 10; count of bases not matched to a gene: 9. The CDR3 loop reads CASTELAGGTEQFF. Written as DNA, the CDR3 is TGTGCCAGCACCGAGCTAGCGGGGGGCACCGAGCAGTTCTTC.

The chain carries TRBV4-1 and TRBJ1-2, with 8 bases that match TRBD1. V lost 0 bases to trimming and J lost 6 bases; unmatched junction nucleotides: 9. Per germline, CDR1 MGHRA and CDR2 YSYEKL. This CDR3 is 16 amino acids long. For the CDR3, the DNA is TGCGCCAGCAGCCAAGACAGGGGGCGCGATAAGGATGGCTACACCTTC. Translating it yields CASSQDRGRDKDGYTF.

This clone was seen just once. The V call is TRBV10-3, the J call TRBJ2-1; TRBD1 agrees at 9 bases. CDR3 size: 14 residues. The germline V gene has CDR1 ENHRY and CDR2 SYGVKD. The V gene end was trimmed by 7 bases and the J gene end by 3 bases; junction bases not matched to a gene: 4. CDR3 DNA: TGTGCCATCACTGGGACAGGGTTCTACAATGAGCAGTTCTTC. Protein product: CAITGTGFYNEQFF.

This clone appeared a single time. The chain employs TRBV30 and TRBJ1-4; TRBD1 matches 7 bases. Germline V CDR1 and CDR2: GTSNPN, SVGIG (reference sequence). With V trimmed by 1 base and J by 4 bases, 3 bases remained unmatched. This CDR3 spans 14 amino acids. CDR3 region: CAWSEAGGNEKLFF. The CDR3 nucleotides are TGTGCCTGGAGTGAGGCAGGGGGTAATGAAAAACTGTTTTTT.

The chain carries TRBV5-1 and TRBJ2-3; D remains ambiguous. Germline V gene lookup returns CDR1 SGHRS and CDR2 YFSETQ. The V gene lost 0 bases and the J gene lost 2 bases, with 7 bases spanning the gap. The CDR3 runs to 14 residues. The CDR3 bases are TGCGCCAGCAGCTTGGAGCGAGCCACAGATACGCAGTATTTT. Encoded protein: CASSLERATDTQYF. The full variable domain, with the rest looked up from reference TRBV5-1 and TRBJ2-3, is KAGVTQTPRYLIKTRGQQVTLSCSPISGHRSVSWYQQTPGQGLQFLFEYFSETQRNKGNFPGRFSGRQFSNSRSEMNVSTLELGDSALYLCASSLERATDTQYFGPGTRLTVL.

V is TRBV5-1 and J is TRBJ2-2, with 13 bases matching TRBD2. This CDR3 comprises 17 residues. Germline loops: CDR1 SGHRS, CDR2 YFSETQ. V was clipped by 1 base and J by 1 base; unmatched bases: 1. This CDR3 reads CASSLRTSGGNTGELFF. The CDR3 DNA is TGCGCCAGCAGCTTGAGGACTAGCGGGGGGAACACCGGGGAGCTGTTTTTT.

The CDR3 loop reads CSVGTRANTEAFF. The CDR3 region has the DNA TGCAGCGTTGGAACCAGGGCGAACACTGAAGCTTTCTTT. This chain joins TRBV29-1 and TRBJ1-1; D possibly corresponds to TRBD1 (5 bases). CDR3 size: 13 residues. Trimming shortened V by 4 bases and J by 1 base, and 10 bases separated the two germline ends. Germline V gene lookup returns CDR1 SQVTM and CDR2 ANQGSEA.

The chain uses TRBV4-1 and TRBJ2-1; 10 nucleotides align to TRBD2. V trimming: 1 base; J trimming: 4 bases; junction bases outside the gene matches: 7. There are 17 residues in the CDR3. CDR1 is MGHRA, CDR2 YSYEKL, per germline. The CDR3 loop is CASSQGASGGPYNEQFF. In DNA form, the CDR3 reads TGCGCCAGCAGCCAAGGGGCTAGCGGGGGCCCATACAATGAGCAGTTCTTC.

The chain joins TRBV7-6 to TRBJ2-5, with a possible D match to TRBD2 (7 bases). Trimming stripped 2 bases from V and 2 bases from J, with 12 bases between. Per germline, CDR1 SGHVS and CDR2 FNYEAQ. This CDR3 has 15 amino acids. The CDR3 loop reads CASSLLGGAQETQYF. CDR3 coding DNA: TGTGCCAGCAGCTTATTGGGGGGGGCACAAGAGACCCAGTACTTC.

The chain recombines TRBV10-3 with TRBJ2-7; D possibly corresponds to TRBD1 (5 bases). Trimming took off 4 bases at V and 3 bases at J, with 10 bases between the two ends. The CDR3 is 13 amino acids. Germline V lookup: CDR1 ENHRY, CDR2 SYGVKD. CDR3 region: CAISGGRGYEQYF. The CDR3 bases are TGTGCCATCAGTGGTGGAAGGGGCTACGAGCAGTACTTC.

The V gene is TRBV6-1, the J gene TRBJ1-5; TRBD1 matches 8 bases. The CDR3 loop spans 16 amino acids. CDR1 and CDR2 from the germline V gene are MNHNS and SASEGT. V trimming: 4 bases; J trimming: 6 bases; junction bases outside the gene matches: 11. The CDR3 DNA follows: TGTGCCAGCAGTGGGGACAGGTTCTACGGTGGTCAGCCCCAGCATTTT. Its translation: CASSGDRFYGGQPQHF.

The chain uses TRBV30 and TRBJ1-3; TRBD1 is a possible D gene (6 bases). This CDR3 is 16 amino acids long. Germline V gene data show CDR1 as GTSNPN and CDR2 as SVGIG (reference sequence). V lost 3 bases and J 0 bases, leaving 15 bases between the germline ends. CDR3 residues: CAWRPWDTSSGNTIYF. The CDR3 nucleotides read TGTGCCTGGAGGCCTTGGGACACGAGCTCTGGAAACACCATATATTTT. The whole variable domain, filled in from reference TRBV30 and TRBJ1-3, reads SQTIHQWPATLVQPVGSPLSLECTVEGTSNPNLYWYRQAAGRGLQLLFYSVGIGQISSEVPQNLSASRPQDRQFILSSKKLLLSDSGFYLCAWRPWDTSSGNTIYFGEGSWLTVV.

This sequence joins TRBV5-1 and TRBJ1-4; a possible D gene is TRBD1 (6 bases). Germline V gene sequence: CDR1 SGHRS, CDR2 YFSETQ. The CDR3 loop spans 14 amino acids. V lost 3 bases, J lost 8 bases, and 14 bases lay in between. The CDR3 nucleotides read TGCGCCAGCAGCTCGCAGGGGTTATGGGAAAAACTGTTTTTT. As protein: CASSSQGLWEKLFF.

This clone was observed a few times. The chain uses TRBV29-1 and TRBJ1-1; TRBD1 matches at 11 bases. This CDR3 has 13 amino acids. V was pared by 1 base and J by 10 bases, with 5 bases of the junction left unmatched. The germline V gene has CDR1 SQVTM and CDR2 ANQGSEA. The DNA for the CDR3 is TGCAGCGTTGAAGGGACAGGGGGCTCCTCAGCTTTCTTT. This translates into CSVEGTGGSSAFF.

The sample holds one count of this clone. The chain uses TRBV10-3 and TRBJ2-5; 8 nucleotides match TRBD2. CDR1 is ENHRY, CDR2 SYGVKD, per germline. Germline trimming cut 1 base from V and 5 bases from J; bases unmatched to any gene: 6. CDR3 length equals 15 residues. In nucleotides, the CDR3 is TGTGCCATCAGTGAGTGGAGTAGCGGGGATGAGACCCAGTACTTC. Translation gives CAISEWSSGDETQYF.

The CDR3: CASSRNRGRTGELFF. CDR3 bases: TGCGCCAGCAGTCGAAACAGGGGGCGAACCGGGGAGCTGTTTTTT. V gene TRBV23-1 combines with J gene TRBJ2-2; 9 bases match TRBD1. TRBV23-1 is an ORF, and what it does is uncertain. V gave up 4 bases and J gave up 5 bases; unmatched junction bases: 5. The CDR3 is 15 residues long.

V and J are TRBV2 and TRBJ1-5; 12 nucleotides line up with TRBD1. The germline V gene encodes CDR1 SNHLY and CDR2 FYNNEI. Trimming took 7 bases from V and 7 from J; bases not matched to a gene: 8. The CDR3 consists of 15 residues. This CDR3 reads CASKGTGGFGQPQHF. The CDR3 DNA follows: TGTGCCAGCAAAGGGACAGGGGGCTTCGGGCAGCCCCAGCATTTT.

This clone appeared a single time. The chain carries TRBV6-5 and TRBJ2-7; D is unresolved. V was shortened by 5 bases and J by 0 bases, with 8 bases between the two germline ends. Per the germline V gene, CDR1 is MNHEY and CDR2 is SVGAGI. The CDR3 extends over 13 amino acids. This CDR3 is CASSPSSSYEQYF. The CDR3 bases are TGTGCCAGCAGTCCCTCGAGCTCCTACGAGCAGTACTTC.

In its sample, this clone was seen a few times. V gene TRBV4-1 combines with J gene TRBJ2-7; TRBD1 might be the D (6 bases). The length of the CDR3 is 16 residues. V gave up 4 bases and J gave up 3 bases, with 19 bases separating them. Germline lookup yields CDR1 MGHRA and CDR2 YSYEKL. CDR3 in DNA: TGCGCCAGCAGCCGCGGATCAGGGGCCGAGGGCTACGAGCAGTACTTC. Translated, it gives CASSRGSGAEGYEQYF.

This clone was found a few times. The chain couples TRBV6-1 to TRBJ2-7, with TRBD2 identical over 12 bases. Germline V CDR1 and CDR2: MNHNS, SASEGT. CDR3 length equals 16 residues. Unmatched junction bases numbered 6, after V lost 2 bases and J lost 4 bases. The CDR3 is CASSEREGLAGYEQYF. For the CDR3, the DNA is TGTGCCAGCAGTGAAAGAGAGGGACTAGCGGGTTACGAGCAGTACTTC.

V and J are TRBV18 and TRBJ2-1, with 10 positions matching TRBD2. Germline values: CDR1 KGHSH, CDR2 LQKENI. The CDR3 contains 15 residues. Trimming removed 3 bases from V and 9 bases from J; junction bases left unmatched: 8. In DNA form, the CDR3 reads TGTGCCAGCTCACCTCGAGCGGGGGGGTGGACTGAGCAGTTCTTC. Its protein is CASSPRAGGWTEQFF.

V and J are TRBV6-1 and TRBJ1-2, with no clear D. This CDR3 has 14 residues. The V and J ends lost 1 base and 8 bases respectively, with 14 bases between them. Germline-derived CDR1 and CDR2 are MNHNS and SASEGT. CDR3 nucleotide sequence: TGTGCCAGCAGTGAAGACGAGGGATGGAAGGGCTACACCTTC. Amino acid sequence: CASSEDEGWKGYTF.

The sample holds one count of this clone. The chain couples TRBV2 to TRBJ2-3, with 7 bases fitting TRBD2. Germline loops: CDR1 SNHLY, CDR2 FYNNEI. This CDR3 has 13 amino acids. V dropped 11 bases and J dropped 8; count of bases not matched to a gene: 13. This CDR3 is CAAMTSPRGTQYF. In DNA form, the CDR3 reads TGTGCCGCTATGACTAGCCCACGGGGTACGCAGTATTTT.

The chain is built from TRBV30 and TRBJ2-5, with 9 bases lining up with TRBD1. With 2 bases clipped from V and 5 bases from J, the junction kept 12 bases outside the gene matches. Germline CDR1 reads GTSNPN; CDR2 reads SVGIG (reference sequence). CDR3 size: 16 residues. For the CDR3, the DNA is TGTGCCTGGAGTAGTTGGGGGACAGGGTTAAAGGAGACCCAGTACTTC. Amino acids: CAWSSWGTGLKETQYF.

This rearrangement joins TRBV4-2 to TRBJ2-2, with D possibly being TRBD2 (6 bases). The CDR3 covers 15 residues. Deletions cut 3 bases from V and 1 base from J, with 9 bases between. In germline, CDR1 is LGHNA, CDR2 YNFKEQ. CDR3 in amino acids: CASSQGLLNTGELFF. DNA for the CDR3: TGTGCCAGCAGCCAGGGACTCTTGAACACCGGGGAGCTGTTTTTT.

The genes are TRBV7-2 and TRBJ2-3, with TRBD2 identical over 10 bases. In germline, CDR1 is SGHTA, CDR2 FQGNSA. The CDR3 is 17 residues long. Trimming took 5 bases from V and 1 from J; bases not matched to a gene: 9. CDR3 nucleotides: TGTGCCAGCAGCCGGGGAACTAGCGGGATGGGCACAGATACGCAGTATTTT. It yields the protein CASSRGTSGMGTDTQYF.

V is TRBV4-1 and J is TRBJ2-1; TRBD2 matches 10 bases. Trimming at V came to 4 bases and at J to 0 bases, leaving 15 bases not matched to a gene. Germline V gene sequence: CDR1 MGHRA, CDR2 YSYEKL. CDR3 length: 20 amino acids. CDR3 amino acids: CASSPYGLAGVSGSYNEQFF. The DNA for the CDR3 is TGCGCCAGCAGCCCTTACGGGCTAGCGGGAGTATCCGGCTCCTACAATGAGCAGTTCTTC.

The chain recombines TRBV5-1 with TRBJ1-2, with D perhaps TRBD1 (5 bases). This CDR3 spans 13 amino acids. Trimming removed 3 bases from V and 8 bases from J, with 14 bases in between. Germline-derived CDR1 and CDR2 are SGHRS and YFSETQ. In nucleotides, the CDR3 is TGCGCCAGCAGCTCCCAGGGTTCGGACGGCTACACCTTC. Translated, it gives CASSSQGSDGYTF.